This TCR beta chain is drawn from a study of shared clonotypes between healthy human individuals. Study context: Each donor's CD8 memory used one plate, CD8 naive two, each CD4 subset three.

Authors' data handling: Junction-only sequences produced by ImmunoSEQ had no quality scores, so filtering differed. Only in-frame clones appear in the TCRdb table, and some are missing; sequencing was by immunoSEQ multiplex PCR. V, J and clone size are those of that table, while D and trimming were read from the DNA. Of approximately 2,000,000 clones in the sample, less than 95% were seen once. There are 15 residues in the CDR3. V lost 1 base to trimming and J lost 3 bases, with 10 bases between them. CDR1 and CDR2 from the germline V gene are MNHNY and SVGAGI (reference sequence). Concerning this clone: Its antigen remains unidentified.

Overall study results and limits: Expectations were that clonotype sharing among donors would be affected by sequencing depth.

V is TRBV6-6 and J is TRBJ2-1; tentatively, D is TRBD2 (6 bases). Material: naive CD4+ T cells from PBMCs. The subset was: CD45RA+ positively selected. The source of this sequence is a man between 18 and 35 years old in good health. Some clones in this sample may be carry-over from other donors' samples. CDR3 DNA: TGTGCCAGCAGTTACTTGGCGGGAAACTACAATGAGCAGTTCTTC. The encoded protein is CASSYLAGNYNEQFF.